These 7 T cell receptor beta chains were all obtained from the same sample, sequenced in a study of blood T cell repertoires in COVID-19. The assay was immunoSEQ multiplex PCR, and TCRdb's table has in-frame clones only and misses some. The repertoire has tens of thousands of clones, 80% to 95% of them found once; the top ten carry 2.9%. Sequencing was carried out using peripheral blood. These receptors were obtained from a man in his 70s with active COVID-19.

V and J are TRBV24-1 and TRBJ2-2, with unresolved D. The CDR3 has 13 amino acids. V lost 5 bases to trimming and J lost 0 bases, with 3 bases between them. Germline CDR1 is KGHDR and CDR2 is SFDVKD. The DNA of the CDR3 is TGTGCCACCAGTGCAACGAACACCGGGGAGCTGTTTTTT. It is translated as CATSATNTGELFF.

The rearrangement joins TRBV28 to TRBJ1-5; TRBD1 matches at 8 bases. The CDR3 length is 14 residues. V shed 2 bases, J shed 6 bases, and the junction held 3 bases outside the gene matches. Germline-derived CDR1 and CDR2 are MDHEN and SYDVKM. This CDR3 is CASSLTGGAQPQHF. DNA for the CDR3: TGTGCCAGCAGTTTAACAGGGGGTGCTCAGCCCCAGCATTTT. The entire variable domain, with the rest obtained from reference TRBV28 and TRBJ1-5, is as follows: DVKVTQSSRYLVKRTGEKVFLECVQDMDHENMFWYRQDPGLGLRLIYFSYDVKMKEKGDIPEGYSVSREKKERFSLILESASTNQTSMYLCASSLTGGAQPQHFGDGTRLSIL.

The chain couples TRBV28 to TRBJ1-2, with 11 bases matching TRBD1. The CDR3 has 20 amino acids. The germline gives CDR1 MDHEN, CDR2 SYDVKM. Germline trimming cut 0 bases from V and 3 bases from J; bases unmatched to any gene: 15. CDR3 in DNA: TGTGCCAGCAGTTTATGGGCCGGGTTGGGGACAGGGGGACAATACTATGGCTACACCTTC. Its protein is CASSLWAGLGTGGQYYGYTF.

J is TRBJ1-1 and V is TRBV19; D unresolved. The germline CDR1 and CDR2 sequences are LNHDA and SQIVND (reference sequence). The CDR3 spans 15 residues. The V end was cut by 3 bases, the J end by 0 bases, with 11 bases between. The CDR3 region is CASSMAAAMNTEAFF. CDR3 in DNA: TGTGCCAGTAGTATGGCGGCAGCCATGAACACTGAAGCTTTCTTT.

The rearrangement joins TRBV7-9 to TRBJ2-5; TRBD1 matches at 10 bases. The CDR3 runs 15 residues. Trimming cost V 4 bases and J 3 bases; bases outside gene matches: 5. Germline V gives CDR1 SEHNR, CDR2 FQNEAQ (reference sequence). In DNA form, the CDR3 reads TGTGCCAGCAGCTGGACAGGGGGACGGGAAGAGACCCAGTACTTC. Protein product: CASSWTGGREETQYF. Together with reference TRBV7-9 and TRBJ2-5, the CDR3 gives the full variable domain: DTGVSQNPRHKITKRGQNVTFRCDPISEHNRLYWYRQTLGQGPEFLTYFQNEAQLEKSRLLSDRFSAERPKGSFSTLEIQRTEQGDSAMYLCASSWTGGREETQYFGPGTRLLVL.

The chain couples TRBV7-3 to TRBJ2-5; TRBD2 matches 9 bases. Germline V gives CDR1 SGHTA, CDR2 FQGTGA. The length of the CDR3 is 15 residues. The junction had 6 bases not matched to a gene; V was cut back by 2 bases and J by 5 bases. The CDR3 loop is CASSLVGGGAETQYF. Here the CDR3 DNA reads TGTGCCAGCAGCTTAGTTGGCGGGGGGGCGGAGACCCAGTACTTC.

The V call is TRBV6-6, the J call TRBJ2-3; weak D call: TRBD2 (6 bases). CDR1 is MNHNY, CDR2 SVGAGI, per germline (reference sequence). V shed 6 bases and J shed 1 base, with 32 bases lying between them. This CDR3 has 21 amino acids. The CDR3 DNA reads TGTGCCAGCAGCAGGCGGGATATTTCCGGACCTCATTCTGGGGGCACAGATACGCAGTATTTT. Translation gives CASSRRDISGPHSGGTDTQYF.